This entry lists 26 T cell receptor beta chains sequenced from one sample in a study of blood T cell repertoires in COVID-19. Clones were read by immunoSEQ multiplex PCR, and TCRdb kept only the in-frame ones, dropping some. The sample lists some 110,000 clones; roughly 76% were seen once. Material: peripheral blood. Receptors were obtained from a woman between 65 and 79 years old with acute or convalescent COVID-19.

The rearrangement uses TRBV19 and TRBJ2-2; weak D call: TRBD1 (5 bases). This CDR3 region has 15 residues. Trimming cost V 1 base and J 3 bases, with 9 bases left between them. Per germline, CDR1 LNHDA and CDR2 SQIVND (reference sequence). The CDR3 DNA reads TGTGCCAGTAGTATAGGGGGCCGGGACACCGGGGAGCTGTTTTTT. Its translation: CASSIGGRDTGELFF.

The chain uses TRBV3-1 (or the pseudogene TRBV3-2) and TRBJ1-4; D gene ambiguous. Germline V gene lookup returns CDR1 LGHDT and CDR2 YNNKEL (reference sequence). The V end was cut by 4 bases, the J end by 0 bases, with 12 bases between. The CDR3 consists of 16 residues. CDR3 sequence reads: CASSRSGPSTNEKLFF. In DNA form, the CDR3 reads TGTGCCAGCAGCCGTAGTGGTCCGTCAACTAATGAAAAACTGTTTTTT.

The chain recombines TRBV10-3 with TRBJ2-6; 7 bases agree with TRBD1. Germline lookup yields CDR1 ENHRY and CDR2 SYGVKD. The CDR3 loop spans 18 amino acids. The V gene end was trimmed by 6 bases and the J gene end by 0 bases; junction bases not matched to a gene: 11. The CDR3 is CAIRGRQGPASGANVLTF. In DNA, the CDR3 is TGTGCCATCAGGGGGAGACAGGGCCCAGCCTCTGGGGCCAACGTCCTGACTTTC.

A few counts support this clone. The J gene is TRBJ2-2, the V gene TRBV6-4; unclear D gene. V lost 3 bases, J lost 2 bases, and 7 bases lay in between. Germline V gene lookup returns CDR1 MRHNA and CDR2 SNTAGT. The CDR3 totals 14 residues. The CDR3 region is CASSEISNTGELFF. In nucleotides, the CDR3 is TGTGCCAGCAGTGAGATTAGTAACACCGGGGAGCTGTTTTTT.

J is TRBJ2-7 and V is TRBV28, with 7 bases fitting TRBD2. After removal of 6 bases from V and 4 bases from J, the junction contained 12 bases not matched to a gene. Germline CDR1 and CDR2: MDHEN and SYDVKM. The CDR3 is 15 residues long. Written as DNA, the CDR3 is TGTGCCAGCAGCACCCCGGCTAGCGGCAATTACGAGCAGTACTTC. Protein sequence: CASSTPASGNYEQYF.

The chain uses TRBV5-6 and TRBJ1-4, with D maybe TRBD1 (5 bases). CDR1 and CDR2 from the germline V gene are SGHDT and YYEEEE. V was cut by 4 bases and J by 4 bases, with 11 bases left in between. This CDR3 spans 14 amino acids. CDR3 sequence reads: CASSRGTINEKLFF. CDR3 bases: TGTGCCAGCAGCCGCGGGACTATTAATGAAAAACTGTTTTTT. Full variable domain (missing parts from reference TRBV5-6 and TRBJ1-4): DAGVTQSPTHLIKTRGQQVTLRCSPKSGHDTVSWYQQALGQGPQFIFQYYEEEERQRGNFPDRFSGHQFPNYSSELNVNALLLGDSALYLCASSRGTINEKLFFGSGTQLSVL.

V usage is TRBV6-5 and J usage is TRBJ2-1, with D uncertain. CDR1 MNHEY and CDR2 SVGAGI come from the germline V gene. This CDR3 has 11 amino acids. The ends were cut back, 8 bases at V and 0 bases at J, with 2 bases in the middle. DNA for the CDR3: TGTGCCAGCCGCTCCTACAATGAGCAGTTCTTC. It translates to CASRSYNEQFF.

The rearrangement uses TRBV27 and TRBJ2-1; 7 bases line up with TRBD2. The CDR3 covers 15 residues. The V and J ends lost 3 bases and 2 bases, in that order; junction bases with no gene match: 4. Germline CDR1 and CDR2: MNHEY and SMNVEV (reference sequence). The CDR3 DNA sequence: TGTGCCAGCAGTTTGCTAGCGGAGCCCTACAATGAGCAGTTCTTC. This encodes CASSLLAEPYNEQFF.

The V and J genes are TRBV28 and TRBJ2-1; perhaps TRBD2 as D (5 bases). Per germline, CDR1 MDHEN and CDR2 SYDVKM. Trimming removed 6 bases at V and 4 bases at J, with 16 bases between. The CDR3 sequence is 15 residues long. The CDR3: CASRPIEGRYNEQFF. Here the CDR3 DNA reads TGTGCCAGCAGGCCTATAGAGGGCCGGTACAATGAGCAGTTCTTC.

The chain joins TRBV5-1 to TRBJ1-1; D gene ambiguous. V was shortened by 0 bases and J by 1 base, with 4 bases between the two germline ends. CDR3 length: 13 residues. CDR1 and CDR2 (germline): SGHRS, YFSETQ. CDR3 bases: TGCGCCAGCAGCTTGGAACAGAACACTGAAGCTTTCTTT. Translating gives CASSLEQNTEAFF.

This clone has more than one count but fewer than ten. The chain carries TRBV2 and TRBJ2-5, with D tentatively TRBD2 (7 bases). Germline V gives CDR1 SNHLY, CDR2 FYNNEI. The ends were cut back, 4 bases at V and 9 bases at J, with 15 bases in the middle. The CDR3 length is 13 residues. This CDR3 is CASSGRGGPSQYF. The CDR3 nucleotides are TGTGCCAGCAGTGGAAGGGGGGGGCCATCCCAGTACTTC.

The rearrangement links TRBV7-8 to TRBJ2-3; 9 nucleotides agree with TRBD1. J lost 3 bases, V lost 5 bases, and 12 bases had no gene match. The CDR3 loop spans 17 amino acids. Germline-derived CDR1 and CDR2 are SGHVS and FQNEAQ. For the CDR3, the DNA is TGTGCCAGCAGCCCCTACAGGGGGCCTGCGAGAACAGATACGCAGTATTTT. Residues: CASSPYRGPARTDTQYF.

The chain joins TRBV28 to TRBJ1-2; 9 bases agree with TRBD1. V shed 5 bases and J 3 bases; nucleotides not matched to a gene: 7. The CDR3 covers 15 residues. CDR1 and CDR2 from the germline V gene are MDHEN and SYDVKM. The CDR3 DNA reads as TGTGCCAGCAGTACCCACAGGGGGCTTGACTATGGCTACACCTTC. It translates to CASSTHRGLDYGYTF.

This rearrangement joins TRBV6-5 to TRBJ2-7, with 12 bases fitting TRBD1. Germline trimming cut 6 bases from V and 6 bases from J; bases unmatched to any gene: 6. Germline CDR1 is MNHEY and CDR2 is SVGAGI. This CDR3 is built from 14 residues. The CDR3 coding sequence is TGTGCCAGCAGCACCGGGACAGGGGGCGTCGAGCAGTACTTC. Protein product: CASSTGTGGVEQYF.

The CDR3 loop reads CASSRLGGNIQYF. CDR3 nucleotides: TGTGCCAGCAGCAGACTCGGAGGTAACATTCAGTACTTC. The V and J genes are TRBV5-5 and TRBJ2-4; tentatively, D is TRBD2 (5 bases). The ends were cut back, 4 bases at V and 7 bases at J, with 12 bases in the middle. Germline V gives CDR1 SGHKS, CDR2 YYEKEE (reference sequence). The CDR3 has 13 residues.

The chain joins TRBV7-2 to TRBJ1-1; D is perhaps TRBD1 (5 bases). The CDR3 runs 16 residues. V was clipped by 3 bases and J by 0 bases, with 14 bases between them. CDR1 and CDR2 (germline): SGHTA, FQGNSA. The CDR3 sequence: CASSFPEDTMNTEAFF. The CDR3 DNA sequence: TGTGCCAGCAGCTTTCCTGAGGACACCATGAACACTGAAGCTTTCTTT.

The chain is built from TRBV19 and TRBJ1-6; TRBD1 matches at 7 bases. The CDR3 loop spans 15 amino acids. Germline CDR1 LNHDA, CDR2 SQIVND (reference sequence). The V gene end was trimmed by 4 bases and the J gene end by 6 bases; junction bases not matched to a gene: 6. This chain's CDR3 is CASSSTTGINSPLHF. In nucleotides, the CDR3 is TGTGCCAGTAGTAGCACGACAGGGATTAATTCACCCCTCCACTTT.

The genes are TRBV7-9 and TRBJ1-2; 7 bases match TRBD1. Germline CDR1 and CDR2: SEHNR and FQNEAQ (reference sequence). The CDR3 contains 16 residues. With 5 bases clipped from V and 0 bases from J, the junction kept 9 bases outside the gene matches. The CDR3 loop is CASSPQGQRTNYGYTF. CDR3 coding DNA: TGTGCCAGCAGCCCTCAGGGACAGAGAACTAACTATGGCTACACCTTC.

V gene TRBV7-6 combines with J gene TRBJ1-1; the D gene is possibly TRBD1 (5 bases). V lost 5 bases and J 7 bases, leaving 17 bases between the germline ends. Germline CDR1 SGHVS, CDR2 FNYEAQ. CDR3 length: 14 amino acids. The chain's CDR3 is CASSPTFGGDEAFF. The DNA for the CDR3 is TGTGCCAGCAGCCCGACCTTTGGGGGGGATGAAGCTTTCTTT.

This chain joins TRBV19 and TRBJ2-3; D is undetermined. The germline V gene has CDR1 LNHDA and CDR2 SQIVND (reference sequence). V lost 3 bases and J 0 bases, leaving 4 bases between the germline ends. The length of the CDR3 is 13 residues. As DNA, the CDR3 is TGTGCCAGTAGTATTGCGAGCACAGATACGCAGTATTTT. Translated: CASSIASTDTQYF.

J is TRBJ2-1 and V is TRBV19; 7 nucleotides align to TRBD2. Trimming removed 5 bases from V and 4 bases from J; junction bases left unmatched: 8. CDR1 is LNHDA, CDR2 SQIVND, per germline (reference sequence). The CDR3 is made up of 15 amino acids. The CDR3 here is CASSVGLTDYNEQFF. The CDR3 nucleotides read TGTGCCAGTAGTGTGGGACTAACAGATTACAATGAGCAGTTCTTC.

This clone was observed once. This chain connects TRBV19 to TRBJ1-2; 10 bases are a match to TRBD1. The CDR3 is made up of 15 amino acids. Unmatched junction bases numbered 8, after V lost 5 bases and J lost 5 bases. CDR1 is LNHDA, CDR2 SQIVND, per germline (reference sequence). The CDR3 nucleotides are TGTGCCAGTAGTCTCGCGACAGGGGGCGCTTATGGCTACACCTTC. Translating gives CASSLATGGAYGYTF.

The V call is TRBV3-1 (or the pseudogene TRBV3-2), the J call TRBJ1-2, with TRBD1 as a possible D gene (5 bases). The CDR3 length is 10 residues. V lost 3 bases to trimming and J lost 14 bases, with 10 bases between them. CDR1 is LGHDT and CDR2 is YNNKEL in the germline V gene (reference sequence). The CDR3 loop is CASSHRVWTF. The CDR3, as DNA: TGTGCCAGCAGCCACAGGGTTTGGACCTTC.

This clone occurred once. This chain uses TRBV5-1 with TRBJ1-1, with D unclear. In germline, CDR1 is SGHRS, CDR2 YFSETQ. The CDR3 is 15 residues long. V shed 1 base and J shed 0 bases, with 10 bases lying between them. The CDR3: CASSLNQRMNTEAFF. The CDR3 nucleotides read TGCGCCAGCAGCTTGAACCAGCGGATGAACACTGAAGCTTTCTTT.

This clone appeared a few times. V gene TRBV19 combines with J gene TRBJ1-3, with D possibly TRBD1 on 5 matching bases. The CDR3 runs 14 residues. Trimming took 7 bases from V and 4 from J, leaving 14 bases between them. Germline CDR1 is LNHDA and CDR2 is SQIVND (reference sequence). DNA of the CDR3: TGTGCCAGTACGGGGGGTACGGGAGGAAACACCATATATTTT. As protein: CASTGGTGGNTIYF.

The chain is built from TRBV20-1 and TRBJ1-1; no definite D call. This CDR3 region has 13 residues. Trimming took 3 bases from V and 1 from J, leaving 9 bases between them. The germline V gene encodes CDR1 DFQATT and CDR2 SNEGSKA (reference sequence). The CDR3 nucleotides are TGCAGTGCTAGTGTACCGGGGAACACTGAAGCTTTCTTT. This codes for CSASVPGNTEAFF.